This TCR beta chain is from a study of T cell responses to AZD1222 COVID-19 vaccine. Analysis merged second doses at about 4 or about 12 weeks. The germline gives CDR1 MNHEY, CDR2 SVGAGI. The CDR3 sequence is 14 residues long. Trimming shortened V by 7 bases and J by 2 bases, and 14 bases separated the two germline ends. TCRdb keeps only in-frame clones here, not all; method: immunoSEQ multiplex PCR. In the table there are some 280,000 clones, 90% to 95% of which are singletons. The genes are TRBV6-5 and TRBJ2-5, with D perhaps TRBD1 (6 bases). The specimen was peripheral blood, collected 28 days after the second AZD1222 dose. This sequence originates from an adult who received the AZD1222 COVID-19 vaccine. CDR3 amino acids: CASTHRDKQETQYF. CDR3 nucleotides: TGTGCCAGCACGCACCGGGACAAACAAGAGACCCAGTACTTC.